One sample yielded the 19 T cell receptor beta chains listed below, sequenced in a study of shared clonotypes between healthy human individuals. Profiled with immunoSEQ multiplex PCR; TCRdb holds only in-frame clones, not every one. Here the sample spans about 1 million clones, about 80% being singletons. The sequenced sample was memory CD4+ T cells sorted from blood. The subset: CD45RA-negative fraction. These receptors were collected from a man aged 18 to 29 in good health.

This rearrangement joins TRBV5-4 to TRBJ2-3; 12 bases fit TRBD2. With 2 bases clipped from V and 2 bases from J, the junction kept 6 bases outside the gene matches. This CDR3 contains 17 residues. Germline V gene data show CDR1 as SGHNT and CDR2 as YYREEE (reference sequence). CDR3 DNA: TGTGCCAGCAGCTTCCAAGGACTAGCGGGGACCACAGATACGCAGTATTTT. The encoded protein is CASSFQGLAGTTDTQYF. The full variable domain, its missing parts supplied by reference TRBV5-4 and TRBJ2-3, is ETGVTQSPTHLIKTRGQQVTLRCSSQSGHNTVSWYQQALGQGPQFIFQYYREEENGRGNFPPRFSGLQFPNYSSELNVNALELDDSALYLCASSFQGLAGTTDTQYFGPGTRLTVL.

This clone appeared once. The chain carries TRBV11-3 and TRBJ2-1; 9 bases fit TRBD2. The V gene end was trimmed by 4 bases and the J gene end by 2 bases; junction bases not matched to a gene: 3. CDR3 length equals 15 residues. Germline assignment: CDR1 SGHNT and CDR2 YENEEA. The CDR3 reads CASSSGLAPYNEQFF. In DNA, the CDR3 is TGTGCCAGCAGCTCGGGACTAGCACCCTACAATGAGCAGTTCTTC.

This chain joins TRBV27 and TRBJ2-1; TRBD2 matches at 8 bases. Germline CDR1 is MNHEY and CDR2 is SMNVEV (reference sequence). V gave up 2 bases and J gave up 9 bases; unmatched junction bases: 6. The CDR3 loop spans 14 amino acids. The CDR3, as DNA: TGTGCCAGCAGTTTAAGGCGGGGGGATCGTGAGCAGTTCTTC. This translates into CASSLRRGDREQFF.

The genes are TRBV6-1 and TRBJ2-7, with a weak D call TRBD2 (6 bases). Germline assignment: CDR1 MNHNS and CDR2 SASEGT. V dropped 4 bases and J dropped 6 bases, with 10 bases sitting between them. This CDR3 has 12 amino acids. The CDR3 reads CASSVTGGEQYF. In DNA form, the CDR3 reads TGTGCCAGCAGTGTGACCGGGGGCGAGCAGTACTTC.

The CDR3 DNA is TGTGCCAGCAGCTTAGGCGGGACAGGCGGAGATACGCAGTATTTT. Translation gives CASSLGGTGGDTQYF. J is TRBJ2-3 and V is TRBV11-3, with TRBD1 matching over 8 bases. This CDR3 has 15 residues. Germline values: CDR1 SGHNT, CDR2 YENEEA. The V gene end was trimmed by 1 base and the J gene end by 5 bases; junction bases not matched to a gene: 5.

The chain joins TRBV5-1 to TRBJ2-7, with 12 bases that match TRBD2. This CDR3 contains 15 residues. In germline, CDR1 is SGHRS, CDR2 YFSETQ. J gave up 1 base and V 2 bases, and 1 base lay outside the gene matches. In nucleotides, the CDR3 is TGCGCCAGCAGCTTCCTAGCGGGAGGGTCCTACGAGCAGTACTTC. Translated, it gives CASSFLAGGSYEQYF.

V and J are TRBV29-1 and TRBJ1-4; no clear D. The CDR3 spans 14 residues. The V gene lost 6 bases and the J gene lost 4 bases, with 15 bases spanning the gap. In germline, CDR1 is SQVTM, CDR2 ANQGSEA. The chain's CDR3 is CSVRGEDGNEKLFF. CDR3 sequence (DNA): TGCAGCGTACGGGGAGAGGATGGTAATGAAAAACTGTTTTTT.

The table lists this clone with a few counts. The rearrangement uses TRBV2 and TRBJ2-3; D unresolved. Germline CDR1 and CDR2: SNHLY and FYNNEI. The CDR3 spans 11 residues. The V end lost 5 bases, the J end lost 7 bases, and 7 bases lay between the germline ends. The DNA for the CDR3 is TGTGCCAGCAGTCAAAGTAATACGCAGTATTTT. This translates into CASSQSNTQYF.

The rearrangement uses TRBV11-2 and TRBJ2-3; D is unresolved. V gave up 6 bases and J gave up 0 bases, with 16 bases separating them. The germline gives CDR1 SGHAT, CDR2 FQNNGV. The CDR3 covers 16 residues. The CDR3 sequence is CASRSLRRESTDTQYF. CDR3 nucleotides: TGTGCCAGCAGGTCCTTGCGGCGAGAAAGCACAGATACGCAGTATTTT.

The chain employs TRBV11-3 and TRBJ2-1; 7 nucleotides agree with TRBD1. Germline-derived CDR1 and CDR2 are SGHNT and YENEEA. CDR3 length: 14 residues. V lost 4 bases to trimming and J lost 10 bases; unmatched junction nucleotides: 10. The CDR3 spells CASSWTGPKGEQFF. CDR3 nucleotides: TGTGCCAGCAGCTGGACAGGTCCTAAGGGCGAGCAGTTCTTC.

The chain combines TRBV5-4 with TRBJ1-4, with D uncertain. The CDR3 consists of 11 residues. V was shortened by 7 bases and J by 7 bases, with 8 bases between the two germline ends. Germline values: CDR1 SGHNT, CDR2 YYREEE (reference sequence). In nucleotides, the CDR3 is TGTGCCAGCCGTTTAGGTGAAAAACTGTTTTTT. Translated: CASRLGEKLFF.

The J gene is TRBJ2-7, the V gene TRBV6-5, with D unclear. The CDR3 is made up of 11 amino acids. The V gene lost 2 bases and the J gene lost 9 bases, with 8 bases spanning the gap. CDR1 is MNHEY, CDR2 SVGAGI, per germline. The CDR3 region has the DNA TGTGCCAGCAGTTACCGCGTCGGGCAGTACTTC. Translation gives CASSYRVGQYF.

V gene TRBV27 combines with J gene TRBJ2-2, with D possibly matching TRBD2 (6 bases). V shed 3 bases and J shed 1 base, with 12 bases lying between them. Germline CDR1 reads MNHEY; CDR2 reads SMNVEV (reference sequence). This CDR3 has 16 amino acids. As DNA, the CDR3 is TGTGCCAGCAGTTTCGATGCGGGGCAGAACACCGGGGAGCTGTTTTTT. Residues: CASSFDAGQNTGELFF.

The chain uses TRBV11-2 and TRBJ2-5; D possibly corresponds to TRBD2 (5 bases). The V end was cut by 4 bases, the J end by 4 bases, with 13 bases between. The CDR3 is 14 residues long. Germline V lookup: CDR1 SGHAT, CDR2 FQNNGV. The CDR3 region is CASSSGVVGETQYF. CDR3 sequence (DNA): TGTGCCAGCAGCTCCGGGGTTGTCGGAGAGACCCAGTACTTC.

Only a few counts were recorded for this clone. V usage is TRBV6-6 and J usage is TRBJ2-7; 13 bases agree with TRBD2. V was clipped by 2 bases and J by 4 bases; unmatched bases: 5. CDR1 and CDR2 (germline): MNHNY, SVGAGI (reference sequence). This CDR3 spans 16 amino acids. The CDR3: CASSYHGTSGVYEQYF. CDR3 coding DNA: TGTGCCAGCAGTTACCATGGGACTAGCGGGGTTTACGAGCAGTACTTC.

The CDR3 spells CASSEKASGSPDTQYF. The CDR3 nucleotides read TGCGCCAGCAGTGAGAAGGCTAGCGGGAGTCCAGATACGCAGTATTTT. This sequence joins TRBV10-1 and TRBJ2-3; 10 bases line up with TRBD2. CDR3 length: 16 residues. V dropped 2 bases and J dropped 4; count of bases not matched to a gene: 6. Per the germline V gene, CDR1 is WNHNN and CDR2 is SYGVQD (reference sequence).

This clone showed up just a few times. This chain links TRBV19 with TRBJ1-6; tentatively, D is TRBD1 (6 bases). CDR3 length: 16 residues. V lost 4 bases and J 7 bases, leaving 17 bases between the germline ends. CDR1 and CDR2 (germline): LNHDA, SQIVND (reference sequence). The CDR3 is CASSTQSLTGNSPLHF. CDR3 sequence (DNA): TGTGCCAGTAGTACCCAATCGCTTACAGGGAATTCACCCCTCCACTTT.

The gene calls are TRBV4-3 and TRBJ1-4, with D maybe TRBD1 (5 bases). There are 17 residues in the CDR3. Germline CDR1 and CDR2: LGHNA and YSLEER. Trimming cost V 3 bases and J 2 bases, with 16 bases left between them. CDR3 nucleotide sequence: TGCGCCAGCAGCCAGCAAAGCGGGGGTAGGACTAATGAAAAACTGTTTTTT. Translation gives CASSQQSGGRTNEKLFF.

The sample holds many counts of this clone. CDR3 amino acids: CASSSPLGGSYGYTF. For the CDR3, the DNA is TGTGCCAGCAGTTCCCCGCTGGGTGGAAGCTATGGCTACACCTTC. This rearrangement joins TRBV28 to TRBJ1-2; the D is unclear. This CDR3 spans 15 amino acids. The ends were cut back, 4 bases at V and 4 bases at J, with 16 bases in the middle. Germline assignment: CDR1 MDHEN and CDR2 SYDVKM.